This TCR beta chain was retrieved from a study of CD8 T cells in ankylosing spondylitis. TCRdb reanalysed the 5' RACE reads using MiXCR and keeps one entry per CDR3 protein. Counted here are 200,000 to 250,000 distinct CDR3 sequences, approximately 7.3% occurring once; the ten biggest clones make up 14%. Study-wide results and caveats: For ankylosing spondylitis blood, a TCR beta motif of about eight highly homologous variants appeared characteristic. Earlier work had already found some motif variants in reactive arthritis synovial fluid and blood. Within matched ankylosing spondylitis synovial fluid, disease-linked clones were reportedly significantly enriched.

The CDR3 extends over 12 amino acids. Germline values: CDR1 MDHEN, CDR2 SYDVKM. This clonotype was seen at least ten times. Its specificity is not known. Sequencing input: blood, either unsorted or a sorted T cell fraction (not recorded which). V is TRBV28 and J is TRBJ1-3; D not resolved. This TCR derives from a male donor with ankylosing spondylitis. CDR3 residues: CGARDFGNTIYF. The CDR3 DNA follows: TGTGGGGCCAGAGATTTTGGAAACACCATATATTTT.